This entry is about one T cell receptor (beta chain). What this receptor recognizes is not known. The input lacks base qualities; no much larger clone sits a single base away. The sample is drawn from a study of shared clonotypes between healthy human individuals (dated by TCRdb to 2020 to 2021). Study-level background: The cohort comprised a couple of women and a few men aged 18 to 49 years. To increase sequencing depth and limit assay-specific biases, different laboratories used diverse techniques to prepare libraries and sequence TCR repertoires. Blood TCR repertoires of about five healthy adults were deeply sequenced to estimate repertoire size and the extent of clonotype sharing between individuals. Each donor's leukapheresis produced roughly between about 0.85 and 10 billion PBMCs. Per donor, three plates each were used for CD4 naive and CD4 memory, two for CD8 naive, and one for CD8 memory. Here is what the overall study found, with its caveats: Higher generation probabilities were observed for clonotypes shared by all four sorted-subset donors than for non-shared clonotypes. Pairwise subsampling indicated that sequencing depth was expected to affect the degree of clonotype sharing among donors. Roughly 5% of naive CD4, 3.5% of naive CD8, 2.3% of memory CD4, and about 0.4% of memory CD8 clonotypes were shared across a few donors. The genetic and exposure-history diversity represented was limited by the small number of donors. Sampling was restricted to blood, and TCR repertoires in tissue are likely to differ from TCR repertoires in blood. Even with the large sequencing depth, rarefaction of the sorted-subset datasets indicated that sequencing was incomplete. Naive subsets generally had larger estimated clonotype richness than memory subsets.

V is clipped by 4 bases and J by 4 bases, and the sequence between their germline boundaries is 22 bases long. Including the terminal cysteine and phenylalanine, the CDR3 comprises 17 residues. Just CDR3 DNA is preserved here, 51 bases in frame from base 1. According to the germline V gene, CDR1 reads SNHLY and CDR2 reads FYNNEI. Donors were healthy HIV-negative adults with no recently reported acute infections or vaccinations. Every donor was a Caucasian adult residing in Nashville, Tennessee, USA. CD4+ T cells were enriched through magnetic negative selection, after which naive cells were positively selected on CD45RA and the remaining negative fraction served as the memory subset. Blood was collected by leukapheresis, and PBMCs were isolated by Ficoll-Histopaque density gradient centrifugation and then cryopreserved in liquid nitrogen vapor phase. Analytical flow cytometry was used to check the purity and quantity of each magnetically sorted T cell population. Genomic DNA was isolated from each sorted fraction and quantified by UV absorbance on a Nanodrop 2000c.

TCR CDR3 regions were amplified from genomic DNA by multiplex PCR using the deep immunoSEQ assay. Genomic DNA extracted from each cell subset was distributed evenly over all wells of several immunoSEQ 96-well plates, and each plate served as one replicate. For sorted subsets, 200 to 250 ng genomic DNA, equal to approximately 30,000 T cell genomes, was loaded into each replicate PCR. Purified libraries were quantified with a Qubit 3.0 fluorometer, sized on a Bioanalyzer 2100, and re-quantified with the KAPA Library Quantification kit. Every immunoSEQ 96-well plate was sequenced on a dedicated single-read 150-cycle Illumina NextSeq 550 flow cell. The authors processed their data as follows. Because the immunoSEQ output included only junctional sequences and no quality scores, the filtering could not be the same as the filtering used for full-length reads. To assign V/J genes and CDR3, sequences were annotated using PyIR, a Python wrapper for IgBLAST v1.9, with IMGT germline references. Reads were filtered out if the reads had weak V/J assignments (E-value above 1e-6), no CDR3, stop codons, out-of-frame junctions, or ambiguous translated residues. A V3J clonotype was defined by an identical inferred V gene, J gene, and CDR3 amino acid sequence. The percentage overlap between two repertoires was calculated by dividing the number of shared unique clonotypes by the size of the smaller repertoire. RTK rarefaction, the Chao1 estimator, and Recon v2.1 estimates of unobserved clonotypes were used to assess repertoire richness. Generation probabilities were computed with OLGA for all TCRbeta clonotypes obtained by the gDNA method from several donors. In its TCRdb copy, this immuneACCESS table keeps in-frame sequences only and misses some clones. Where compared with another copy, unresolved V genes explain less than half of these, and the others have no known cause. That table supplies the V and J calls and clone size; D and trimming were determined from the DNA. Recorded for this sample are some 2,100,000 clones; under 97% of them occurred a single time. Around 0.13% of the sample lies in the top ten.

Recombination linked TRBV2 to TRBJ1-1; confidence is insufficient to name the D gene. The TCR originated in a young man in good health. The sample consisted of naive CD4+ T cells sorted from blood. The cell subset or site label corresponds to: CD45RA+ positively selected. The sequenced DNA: TGTGCCAGCAGTGTGAAGGGCCCCGGGGAAAGGATCACTGAAGCTTTCTTT. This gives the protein CASSVKGPGERITEAFF.